This record looks at one T cell receptor (beta chain) sequence and its context. Its antigen is unknown. This CDR3 contains 12 residues. The data stem from a study of monozygotic twins with inflammatory bowel disease. Overall study results and limits: Resolution of different T cell subtypes was not achieved. Among IBD patients, TCRbeta diversity (inverse Simpson) was lower than in healthy co-twins.

cDNA was produced in eight separate reactions per sample. TCRdb reprocessed the 5' RACE reads, with one entry per CDR3 protein and no DNA. This table lists over 150,000 distinct CDR3 sequences. This receptor was identified in a human donor with ulcerative colitis or Crohn's disease, or a healthy co-twin of an affected twin (not recorded which). The rearrangement joins TRBV12-3 or TRBV12-4 to TRBJ2-1. The sample comprised blood. The CDR3 loop reads CASIRSYNEQFF.